What follows are 9 T cell receptor beta chains derived from one specimen sequenced in a study of T cell responses to AZD1222 COVID-19 vaccine. Libraries were prepared by immunoSEQ multiplex PCR; TCRdb keeps only in-frame clonotypes and omits some of them. Here the sample spans about 100,000 clones, about 92% being singletons. Sequencing used peripheral blood, obtained on day 0 of AZD1222 vaccination. These receptors came from an adult in good health.

The V call is TRBV19, the J call TRBJ1-1; 9 positions agree with TRBD1. CDR1 and CDR2 from the germline V gene are LNHDA and SQIVND (reference sequence). V was clipped by 3 bases and J by 12 bases; unmatched bases: 8. This CDR3 contains 13 residues. The CDR3 DNA reads TGTGCCAGTAGTATCGGAACAGGGGGCTGGACTTTCTTT. It is translated as CASSIGTGGWTFF. Filled out from reference TRBV19 and TRBJ1-1, the complete variable domain reads DGGITQSPKYLFRKEGQNVTLSCEQNLNHDAMYWYRQDPGQGLRLIYYSQIVNDFQKGDIAEGYSVSREKKESFPLTVTSAQKNPTAFYLCASSIGTGGWTFFGQGTRLTVV.

The count of this clone is one. The J gene is TRBJ1-5, the V gene TRBV9, with D hard to call. The germline gives CDR1 SGDLS, CDR2 YYNGEE. V dropped 4 bases and J dropped 5 bases, with 10 bases sitting between them. The CDR3 spans 13 residues. The DNA for the CDR3 is TGTGCCAGCAGCCCCAGAGGTGATCAGCCCCAGCATTTT. This gives the protein CASSPRGDQPQHF.

V gene TRBV24-1 combines with J gene TRBJ2-3; TRBD2 agrees at 9 bases. Germline CDR1 reads KGHDR; CDR2 reads SFDVKD. This CDR3 is built from 15 residues. Trimming removed 4 bases from V and 3 bases from J; junction bases left unmatched: 4. The CDR3 bases are TGTGCCACCAGTGACATGCGGGGGGGTACAGATACGCAGTATTTT. Protein sequence: CATSDMRGGTDTQYF.

The chain combines TRBV19 with TRBJ1-4; a weak D match, TRBD1 (6 bases). Germline V gene data show CDR1 as LNHDA and CDR2 as SQIVND (reference sequence). Between the trimmed V and J ends, which lost 4 bases and 0 bases, there was a span of 12 bases. CDR3 length: 16 residues. The CDR3 protein is CASSTPRQATNEKLFF. In DNA, the CDR3 is TGTGCCAGTAGTACGCCGCGACAGGCAACTAATGAAAAACTGTTTTTT.

The gene calls are TRBV7-2 and TRBJ1-2; no clear D. The V gene lost 5 bases and the J gene lost 1 base, with 11 bases spanning the gap. Germline V gene data show CDR1 as SGHTA and CDR2 as FQGNSA. CDR3 length equals 14 residues. The CDR3 sequence is CASSPSWINYGYTF. CDR3 bases: TGTGCCAGCAGCCCGTCGTGGATTAACTATGGCTACACCTTC.

A single count supports this clone. This chain links TRBV27 with TRBJ2-1; D not resolved. The CDR3 spans 13 residues. V was shortened by 0 bases and J by 10 bases, with 10 bases between the two germline ends. CDR1 MNHEY and CDR2 SMNVEV come from the germline V gene (reference sequence). CDR3 coding DNA: TGTGCCAGCAGTTTATCAGGCTCGAGGGAGCAGTTCTTC. Translation: CASSLSGSREQFF.

The chain has TRBV11-1 and TRBJ2-7; D is ambiguous. Germline lookup yields CDR1 SGHAT and CDR2 FQDESV (reference sequence). V lost 5 bases to trimming and J lost 6 bases, with 20 bases between them. This CDR3 region has 15 residues. The CDR3 DNA reads TGTGCCAGCAGCCCTCTGGGCAGTCTTGAATTCGAGCAGTACTTC. It specifies CASSPLGSLEFEQYF.

The sample holds one count of this clone. The junction and the germline gene differ at one end; a read error may be behind it. This chain joins TRBV5-1 and TRBJ2-3, with 7 bases matching TRBD1. The CDR3 totals 12 residues. Per the germline V gene, CDR1 is SGHRS and CDR2 is YFSETQ. The CDR3 region is CASSFSMPGGLF. The CDR3 bases are TGCGCCAGCAGCTTCAGTATGCCAGGGGGTTTGTTT.

This clone was seen just once. This chain connects TRBV5-1 to TRBJ1-4, with TRBD1 matching over 7 bases. J was trimmed by 0 bases and V by 4 bases; bases with no gene match: 6. The CDR3 totals 16 residues. The germline V gene has CDR1 SGHRS and CDR2 YFSETQ. The CDR3 is CASSLTGIATNEKLFF. CDR3 coding DNA: TGCGCCAGCAGCCTGACAGGGATCGCAACTAATGAAAAACTGTTTTTT.